This record covers a single T cell receptor beta chain. The V end was cut by 1 base, the J end by 6 bases, with 13 bases between. The CDR3 is 15 amino acids. Germline V lookup: CDR1 SGHVS, CDR2 FQNEAQ. This sample is part of a study of blood T cell repertoires in COVID-19. Profiling relied on immunoSEQ multiplex PCR, and the TCRdb table lists in-frame clones only, not all of them. The data hold under 150,000 clones, with around 77% observed a single time. Sequencing was performed on peripheral blood. The chain employs TRBV7-8 and TRBJ1-5; the D gene is possibly TRBD1 (6 bases). This sequence originates from a man in his fifties with active or convalescent COVID-19. The CDR3 here is CASSLGRGPGQPQHF. CDR3 DNA sequence: TGTGCCAGCAGCTTAGGGCGGGGGCCGGGTCAGCCCCAGCATTTT.